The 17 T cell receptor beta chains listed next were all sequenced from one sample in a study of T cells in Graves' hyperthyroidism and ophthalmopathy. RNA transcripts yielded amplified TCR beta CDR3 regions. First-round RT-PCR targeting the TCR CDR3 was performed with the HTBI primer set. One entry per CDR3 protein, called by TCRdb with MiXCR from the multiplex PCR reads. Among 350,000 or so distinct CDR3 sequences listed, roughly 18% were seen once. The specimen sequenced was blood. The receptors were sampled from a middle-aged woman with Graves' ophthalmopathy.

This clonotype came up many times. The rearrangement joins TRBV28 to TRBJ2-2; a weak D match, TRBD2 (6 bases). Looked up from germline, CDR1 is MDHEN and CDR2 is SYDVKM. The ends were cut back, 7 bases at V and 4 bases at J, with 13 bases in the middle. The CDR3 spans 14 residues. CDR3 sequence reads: CASKGGGTTGELFF. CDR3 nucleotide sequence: TGTGCCAGCAAAGGAGGAGGGACCACCGGGGAGCTGTTTTTT.

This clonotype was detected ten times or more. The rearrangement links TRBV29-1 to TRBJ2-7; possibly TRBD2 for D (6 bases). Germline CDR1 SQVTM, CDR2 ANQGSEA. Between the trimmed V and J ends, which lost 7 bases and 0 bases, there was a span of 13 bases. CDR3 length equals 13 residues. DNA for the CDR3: TGCAGCGCCACGGGAGTTTTCTCCTACGAGCAGTACTTC. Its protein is CSATGVFSYEQYF.

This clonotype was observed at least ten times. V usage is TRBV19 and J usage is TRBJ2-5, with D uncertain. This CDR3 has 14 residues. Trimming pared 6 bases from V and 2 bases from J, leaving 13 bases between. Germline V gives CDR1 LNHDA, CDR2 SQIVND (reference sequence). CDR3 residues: CASRALGPQETQYF. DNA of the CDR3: TGTGCCAGTAGGGCTCTTGGGCCTCAAGAGACCCAGTACTTC.

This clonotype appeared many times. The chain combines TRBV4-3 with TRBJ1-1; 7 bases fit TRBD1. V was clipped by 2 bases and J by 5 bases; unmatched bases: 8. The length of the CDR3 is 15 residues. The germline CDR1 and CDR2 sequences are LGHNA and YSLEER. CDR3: CASSQSSGTATEAFF. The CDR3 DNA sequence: TGCGCCAGCAGCCAATCATCCGGGACAGCTACTGAAGCTTTCTTT.

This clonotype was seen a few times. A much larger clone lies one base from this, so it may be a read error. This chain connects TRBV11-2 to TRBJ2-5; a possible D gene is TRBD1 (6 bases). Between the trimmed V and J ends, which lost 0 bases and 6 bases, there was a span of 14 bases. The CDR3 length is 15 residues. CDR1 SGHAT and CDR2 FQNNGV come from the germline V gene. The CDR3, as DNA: TGTGCCAGCAGCTTAGAGGCAGGGGCTAAAAAGACCCAGTACTTC. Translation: CASSLEAGAKKTQYF.

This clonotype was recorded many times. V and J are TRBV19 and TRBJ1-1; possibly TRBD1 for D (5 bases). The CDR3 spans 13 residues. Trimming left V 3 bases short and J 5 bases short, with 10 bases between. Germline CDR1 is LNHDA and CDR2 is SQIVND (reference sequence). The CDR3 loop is CASSIETATEAFF. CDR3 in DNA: TGTGCCAGTAGTATTGAGACAGCTACTGAAGCTTTCTTT.

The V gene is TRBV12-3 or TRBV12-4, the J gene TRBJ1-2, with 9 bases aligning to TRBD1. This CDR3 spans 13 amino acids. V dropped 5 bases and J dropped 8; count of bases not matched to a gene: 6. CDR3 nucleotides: TGTGCCAGCAGTGGACAGGGGACACGGGGCTACACCTTC. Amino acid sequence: CASSGQGTRGYTF.

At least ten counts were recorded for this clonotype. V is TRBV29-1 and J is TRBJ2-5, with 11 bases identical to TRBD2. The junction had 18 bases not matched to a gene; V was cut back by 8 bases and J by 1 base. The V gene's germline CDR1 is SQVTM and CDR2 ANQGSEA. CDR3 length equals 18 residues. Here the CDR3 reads CSWRFGLAGGSGQETQYF. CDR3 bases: TGCAGCTGGAGGTTCGGGCTAGCGGGAGGCTCGGGCCAAGAGACCCAGTACTTC. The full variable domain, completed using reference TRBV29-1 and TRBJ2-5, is SAVISQKPSRDICQRGTSLTIQCQVDSQVTMMFWYRQQPGQSLTLIATANQGSEATYESGFVIDKFPISRPNLTFSTLTVSNMSPEDSSIYLCSWRFGLAGGSGQETQYFGPGTRLLVL.

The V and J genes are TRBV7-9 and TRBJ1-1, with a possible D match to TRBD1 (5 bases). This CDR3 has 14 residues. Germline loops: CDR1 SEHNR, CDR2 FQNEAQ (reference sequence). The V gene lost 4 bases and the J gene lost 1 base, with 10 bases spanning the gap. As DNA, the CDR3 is TGTGCCAGCAGCTCTAGCGGGACGAACACTGAAGCTTTCTTT. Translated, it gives CASSSSGTNTEAFF.

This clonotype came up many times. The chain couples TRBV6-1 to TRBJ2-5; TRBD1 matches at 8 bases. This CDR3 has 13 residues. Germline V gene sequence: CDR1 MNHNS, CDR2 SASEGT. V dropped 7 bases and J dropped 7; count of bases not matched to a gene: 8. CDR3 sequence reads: CASISGQVGTQYF. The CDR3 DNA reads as TGTGCCAGCATATCGGGACAGGTGGGGACCCAGTACTTC.

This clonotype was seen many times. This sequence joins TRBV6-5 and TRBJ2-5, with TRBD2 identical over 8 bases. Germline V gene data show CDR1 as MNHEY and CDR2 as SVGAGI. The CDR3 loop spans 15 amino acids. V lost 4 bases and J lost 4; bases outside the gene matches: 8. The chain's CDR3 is CASSFRTSSSETQYF. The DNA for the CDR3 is TGTGCCAGCAGTTTCAGGACTAGCAGTTCAGAGACCCAGTACTTC.

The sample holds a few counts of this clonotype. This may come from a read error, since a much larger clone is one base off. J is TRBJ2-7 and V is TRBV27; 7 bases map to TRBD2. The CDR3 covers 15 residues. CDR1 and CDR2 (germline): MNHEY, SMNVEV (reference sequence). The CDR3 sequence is CVSSVSGFTPYEQYF. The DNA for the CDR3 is TGTGTCAGCAGCGTTAGCGGGTTTACCCCCTACGAGCAGTACTTC.

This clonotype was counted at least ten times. The CDR3 loop reads CASSPQGFNTGELFF. DNA for the CDR3: TGCGCCAGCAGCCCACAGGGGTTCAACACCGGGGAGCTGTTTTTT. The gene calls are TRBV4-3 and TRBJ2-2; TRBD1 matches at 7 bases. Losses at the gene ends were 4 bases for V and 2 bases for J; bases not matched to a gene: 4. The CDR3 sequence is 15 residues long. Germline loops: CDR1 LGHNA, CDR2 YSLEER.

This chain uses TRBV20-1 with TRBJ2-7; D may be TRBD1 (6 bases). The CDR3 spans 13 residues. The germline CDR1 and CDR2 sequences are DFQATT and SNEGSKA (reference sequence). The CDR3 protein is CSGSTDSLYEQYF. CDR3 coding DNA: TGCAGCGGGTCGACGGACAGCCTCTACGAGCAGTACTTC.

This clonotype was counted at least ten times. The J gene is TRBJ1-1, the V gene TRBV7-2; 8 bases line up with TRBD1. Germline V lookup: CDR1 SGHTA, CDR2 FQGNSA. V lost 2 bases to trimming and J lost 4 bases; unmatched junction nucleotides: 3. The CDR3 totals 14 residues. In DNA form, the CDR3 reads TGTGCCAGCAGCTTACAGGGGGCGACCACTGAAGCTTTCTTT. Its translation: CASSLQGATTEAFF. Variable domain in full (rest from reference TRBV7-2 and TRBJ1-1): GAGVSQSPSNKVTEKGKDVELRCDPISGHTALYWYRQSLGQGLEFLIYFQGNSAPDKSGLPSDRFSAERTGGSVSTLTIQRTQQEDSAVYLCASSLQGATTEAFFGQGTRLTVV.

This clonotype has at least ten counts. This chain's CDR3 is CSARAGTGGTEAFF. The CDR3 coding sequence is TGCAGTGCTCGGGCGGGGACAGGGGGAACTGAAGCTTTCTTT. The genes are TRBV20-1 and TRBJ1-1; TRBD1 agrees at 11 bases. The CDR3 has 14 amino acids. After removal of 5 bases from V and 5 bases from J, the junction contained 7 bases not matched to a gene. Germline V lookup: CDR1 DFQATT, CDR2 SNEGSKA (reference sequence).

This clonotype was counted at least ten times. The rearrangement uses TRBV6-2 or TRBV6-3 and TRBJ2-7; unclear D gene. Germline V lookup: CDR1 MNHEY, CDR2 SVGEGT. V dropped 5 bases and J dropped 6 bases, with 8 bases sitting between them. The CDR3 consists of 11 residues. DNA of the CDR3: TGTGCCAGCAGTAATTCCCTCGAGCAGTACTTC. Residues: CASSNSLEQYF.